These 28 T cell receptor beta chains were all obtained from the same sample, sequenced in a study of T cells in Graves' hyperthyroidism and ophthalmopathy. RNA transcripts provided the source from which TCR beta CDR3 regions were amplified. A first-round RT-PCR of the TCR CDR3 used the HTBI primer set. TCRdb itself ran the multiplex PCR reads through MiXCR, one entry per CDR3 protein. Of about 350,000 distinct CDR3 sequences listed, 15% to 20% are singletons. The sample comprised blood. These receptors originate from a woman in her 40s with Graves' ophthalmopathy.

This clonotype has only a few counts. The chain carries TRBV4-2 and TRBJ2-7, with D maybe TRBD1 (6 bases). Trimming took 3 bases from V and 4 from J, leaving 16 bases between them. This CDR3 has 15 residues. Looked up from germline, CDR1 is LGHNA and CDR2 is YNFKEQ. CDR3 protein: CASSQNTQGLYEQYF. The DNA for the CDR3 is TGTGCCAGCAGCCAGAACACCCAGGGGTTGTACGAGCAGTACTTC.

In this sample, this clonotype turned up many times. The chain recombines TRBV12-3 or TRBV12-4 with TRBJ1-3; 7 bases are shared with TRBD1. With V trimmed by 6 bases and J by 0 bases, 11 bases remained unmatched. The CDR3 consists of 17 residues. The CDR3 here is CASSKSDRPRSGNTIYF. In DNA, the CDR3 is TGTGCCAGCAGCAAGTCGGACAGGCCCCGCTCTGGAAACACCATATATTTT.

This clonotype was seen repeatedly, ten times or more. This chain links TRBV30 with TRBJ1-2; 7 bases are a match to TRBD1. The CDR3 consists of 13 residues. Germline V gene data show CDR1 as GTSNPN and CDR2 as SVGIG (reference sequence). The ends lost 3 bases at V and 4 bases at J; junction bases unmatched: 5. CDR3: CAWSPGQAYGYTF. The DNA for the CDR3 is TGTGCCTGGAGCCCCGGACAGGCCTATGGCTACACCTTC.

This clonotype came up a few times. This chain links TRBV9 with TRBJ1-1; 10 nucleotides agree with TRBD1. The germline gives CDR1 SGDLS, CDR2 YYNGEE. This CDR3 comprises 19 residues. The trim removed 7 bases at V and 2 bases at J, leaving 20 bases unmatched. The CDR3 here is CASRAPPAPDRGRNTEAFF. The CDR3 DNA reads TGTGCCAGCCGCGCACCCCCTGCCCCTGACAGGGGGCGAAACACTGAAGCTTTCTTT.

The chain combines TRBV11-1 with TRBJ1-1; D not certain. From germline, CDR1 is SGHAT and CDR2 FQDESV (reference sequence). This CDR3 is built from 14 residues. V was pared by 2 bases and J by 5 bases, with 12 bases between. CDR3 bases: TGTGCCAGCAGCTTATCCCGGACCCTAACTGAAGCTTTCTTT. The encoded protein is CASSLSRTLTEAFF.

As to this clonotype: The junction shows a germline mismatch at one end, possibly a read error. V usage is TRBV4-1 and J usage is TRBJ1-5, with TRBD1 matching 7 bases. The CDR3 covers 15 residues. The germline V gene has CDR1 MGHRA and CDR2 YSYEKL. CDR3 sequence: CVSSRDSLLLQPQHF. The CDR3 DNA reads as TGCGTCAGCAGCCGGGACAGTCTTCTCCTTCAGCCCCAGCATTTT.

This clonotype was counted ten times or more. The gene calls are TRBV24-1 and TRBJ1-3; D may be TRBD1 (5 bases). The ends were cut back, 5 bases at V and 2 bases at J, with 9 bases in the middle. The CDR3 has 14 amino acids. In germline, CDR1 is KGHDR, CDR2 SFDVKD. CDR3 nucleotides: TGTGCCACCAGTGGAGGGGCGGCTGGAAACACCATATATTTT. Protein: CATSGGAAGNTIYF.

This clonotype was seen repeatedly, ten times or more. The CDR3 DNA is TGCAGTTCGACAGATCAAGAGACCCAGTACTTC. Translated: CSSTDQETQYF. This sequence joins TRBV20-1 and TRBJ2-5; TRBD1 is a possible D gene (5 bases). V gave up 8 bases and J gave up 2 bases, with 9 bases separating them. The germline V gene encodes CDR1 DFQATT and CDR2 SNEGSKA (reference sequence). The CDR3 contains 11 residues.

A few counts support this clonotype. This sequence may be a read error, since a much larger clone differs from it by one base. The chain joins TRBV11-2 to TRBJ1-1; the D gene is possibly TRBD1 (5 bases). Trimming removed 4 bases from V and 2 bases from J, with 11 bases in between. This CDR3 has 14 amino acids. Germline assignment: CDR1 SGHAT and CDR2 FQNNGV. The CDR3, as DNA: TGTGCCAGCAGCTGGGGCAGGATCAACACTGAAGCTTTCTTT. It specifies CASSWGRINTEAFF. Complete variable domain (other parts from reference TRBV11-2 and TRBJ1-1): EAGVAQSPRYKIIEKRQSVAFWCNPISGHATLYWYQQILGQGPKLLIQFQNNGVVDDSQLPKDRFSAERLKGVDSTLKIQPAKLEDSAVYLCASSWGRINTEAFFGQGTRLTVV.

The rearrangement links TRBV28 to TRBJ2-3, with a possible D match to TRBD1 (5 bases). V was pared by 4 bases and J by 0 bases, with 8 bases between. The CDR3 loop spans 14 amino acids. Germline V CDR1 and CDR2: MDHEN, SYDVKM. CDR3 amino acids: CASSSDRSTDTQYF. The CDR3 DNA reads TGTGCCAGCAGTTCCGACAGAAGCACAGATACGCAGTATTTT. The whole variable domain, remainder taken from reference TRBV28 and TRBJ2-3, is DVKVTQSSRYLVKRTGEKVFLECVQDMDHENMFWYRQDPGLGLRLIYFSYDVKMKEKGDIPEGYSVSREKKERFSLILESASTNQTSMYLCASSSDRSTDTQYFGPGTRLTVL.

This clonotype was found many times. The chain links TRBV5-1 to TRBJ1-1, with D unresolved. V lost 3 bases and J 4 bases, leaving 10 bases between the germline ends. There are 13 residues in the CDR3. The V gene's germline CDR1 is SGHRS and CDR2 YFSETQ. The DNA for the CDR3 is TGCGCCAGCAGCTCGAACTCGATCACTGAAGCTTTCTTT. This translates into CASSSNSITEAFF.

There are many counts of this clonotype. V and J are TRBV2 and TRBJ2-2; 8 nucleotides agree with TRBD1. This CDR3 comprises 13 residues. Germline V lookup: CDR1 SNHLY, CDR2 FYNNEI. The V segment lost 4 bases and the J segment 8 bases; nucleotides outside the gene matches: 3. The CDR3 protein is CASSGTGFGELFF. The CDR3 bases are TGTGCCAGCAGTGGGACAGGGTTTGGGGAGCTGTTTTTT.

This clonotype was seen repeatedly, ten times or more. The CDR3 loop reads CASSPTSAGYEQYF. The CDR3 DNA reads TGTGCCAGCAGCCCTACTAGCGCTGGATACGAGCAGTACTTC. The chain is built from TRBV7-9 and TRBJ2-7; 7 nucleotides match TRBD2. CDR3 length: 14 residues. Germline V lookup: CDR1 SEHNR, CDR2 FQNEAQ (reference sequence). The junction had 8 bases not matched to a gene; V was cut back by 5 bases and J by 4 bases. The entire variable domain, with the rest obtained from reference TRBV7-9 and TRBJ2-7, is as follows: DTGVSQNPRHKITKRGQNVTFRCDPISEHNRLYWYRQTLGQGPEFLTYFQNEAQLEKSRLLSDRFSAERPKGSFSTLEIQRTEQGDSAMYLCASSPTSAGYEQYFGPGTRLTVT.

This clonotype has ten or more counts. The V and J genes are TRBV6-5 and TRBJ2-5; 7 bases are a match to TRBD1. The CDR3 runs to 14 residues. Looked up from germline, CDR1 is MNHEY and CDR2 is SVGAGI. Unmatched junction bases numbered 5, after V lost 6 bases and J lost 1 base. This CDR3 is CASSRWDSQETQYF. The CDR3, as DNA: TGTGCCAGCAGCCGTTGGGACAGCCAAGAGACCCAGTACTTC.

This clonotype showed up many times. This chain joins TRBV18 and TRBJ1-3, with D possibly TRBD1 on 6 matching bases. This CDR3 contains 16 residues. The germline gives CDR1 KGHSH, CDR2 LQKENI. With 1 base removed from V and 0 bases from J, the gap between germline ends came to 10 bases. CDR3 sequence: CASSPRQGSSGNTIYF. Written as DNA, the CDR3 is TGTGCCAGCTCACCACGGCAGGGGAGCTCTGGAAACACCATATATTTT. Together with reference TRBV18 and TRBJ1-3, the CDR3 gives the full variable domain: NAGVMQNPRHLVRRRGQEARLRCSPMKGHSHVYWYRQLPEEGLKFMVYLQKENIIDESGMPKERFSAEFPKEGPSILRIQQVVRGDSAAYFCASSPRQGSSGNTIYFGEGSWLTVV.

This clonotype has at least ten counts. This CDR3 is CASSVGGGGNQPQHF. For the CDR3, the DNA is TGTGCCAGCAGCGTGGGTGGGGGCGGCAATCAGCCCCAGCATTTT. This chain joins TRBV9 and TRBJ1-5, with D perhaps matching TRBD1 (6 bases). Germline V lookup: CDR1 SGDLS, CDR2 YYNGEE. V was shortened by 2 bases and J by 2 bases, with 11 bases between the two germline ends. This CDR3 spans 15 amino acids.

The chain carries TRBV28 and TRBJ1-1; D remains ambiguous. V was pared by 6 bases and J by 0 bases, with 11 bases between. CDR3 length: 14 residues. Per germline, CDR1 MDHEN and CDR2 SYDVKM. This chain's CDR3 is CASRQNSMNTEAFF. In nucleotides, the CDR3 is TGTGCCAGCAGACAAAATTCGATGAACACTGAAGCTTTCTTT.

This clonotype was found many times. This rearrangement joins TRBV12-3 or TRBV12-4 to TRBJ2-5, with 13 bases matching TRBD2. The CDR3 runs 16 residues. Losses at the gene ends were 1 base for V and 4 bases for J; bases not matched to a gene: 3. CDR3 nucleotide sequence: TGTGCCAGCAGTTTAGGGGGACTAGCGGGACGAGAGACCCAGTACTTC. Translation gives CASSLGGLAGRETQYF.

The chain couples TRBV28 to TRBJ2-7, with TRBD1 matching over 9 bases. In germline, CDR1 is MDHEN, CDR2 SYDVKM. The CDR3 has 16 residues. With V trimmed by 5 bases and J by 2 bases, 10 bases remained unmatched. CDR3 region: CASSPNPGTGTYEQYF. CDR3 nucleotides: TGTGCCAGCAGTCCTAATCCGGGGACAGGGACCTACGAGCAGTACTTC.

This clonotype was detected ten times or more. The genes are TRBV28 and TRBJ2-5; D ambiguous. Trimming stripped 4 bases from V and 3 bases from J, with 6 bases between. Germline CDR1 reads MDHEN; CDR2 reads SYDVKM. The CDR3 runs 12 residues. The CDR3 loop reads CASSWTKETQYF. The CDR3 coding sequence is TGTGCCAGCAGTTGGACGAAAGAGACCCAGTACTTC.

This clonotype was recorded many times. V usage is TRBV28 and J usage is TRBJ2-5; 7 bases are shared with TRBD1. CDR3 length: 12 residues. Germline V gives CDR1 MDHEN, CDR2 SYDVKM. Trimming took 8 bases from V and 5 from J; bases not matched to a gene: 5. CDR3 sequence reads: CASDRAGETQYF. CDR3 sequence (DNA): TGTGCCAGCGACAGGGCGGGTGAGACCCAGTACTTC.

This clonotype was detected ten times or more. This rearrangement joins TRBV27 to TRBJ1-5; weak D call: TRBD1 (6 bases). The CDR3 totals 13 residues. Trimming stripped 3 bases from V and 5 bases from J, with 8 bases between. Germline V CDR1 and CDR2: MNHEY, SMNVEV (reference sequence). In DNA form, the CDR3 reads TGTGCCAGCAGTTTGGACAGATATCAGCCCCAGCATTTT. It yields the protein CASSLDRYQPQHF.

The CDR3 sequence: CASSQGGGVSPGANVLTF. Written as DNA, the CDR3 is TGCGCCAGCAGCCAAGGGGGGGGCGTGTCGCCTGGGGCCAACGTCCTGACTTTC. J is TRBJ2-6 and V is TRBV4-1; a possible D gene is TRBD2 (7 bases). This CDR3 spans 18 amino acids. The germline V gene encodes CDR1 MGHRA and CDR2 YSYEKL. V was shortened by 1 base and J by 2 bases, with 15 bases between the two germline ends.

This clonotype appeared many times. The CDR3 DNA reads as TGTGCCAGCAGTCCAAATAATTCACCCCTCCACTTT. The encoded protein is CASSPNNSPLHF. The chain combines TRBV6-1 with TRBJ1-6; the D is unclear. The CDR3 runs to 12 residues. Germline loops: CDR1 MNHNS, CDR2 SASEGT. V lost 5 bases to trimming and J lost 5 bases, with 4 bases between them.

In its sample, this clonotype was seen many times. The V gene is TRBV12-3 or TRBV12-4, the J gene TRBJ2-2, with 11 bases fitting TRBD1. The J segment lost 4 bases and the V segment lost 2 bases, leaving 6 bases of the junction unmatched. This CDR3 is 17 amino acids long. CDR3 loop: CASSLIGTGGATGELFF. The CDR3 DNA reads as TGTGCCAGCAGTTTAATAGGGACAGGGGGTGCCACCGGGGAGCTGTTTTTT.

The table lists this clonotype with many counts. The V call is TRBV3-1, the J call TRBJ2-7; possibly TRBD1 or TRBD2 for D (6 bases each). Germline values: CDR1 LGHDT, CDR2 YNNKEL (reference sequence). V was trimmed by 7 bases and J by 7 bases, leaving 17 bases between them. This CDR3 has 13 residues. The CDR3 sequence is CASIGVGGSEQYF. Written as DNA, the CDR3 is TGTGCCAGCATTGGGGTGGGGGGCAGTGAGCAGTACTTC.

The table lists this clonotype with many counts. The chain couples TRBV28 to TRBJ2-6, with D uncertain. V shed 6 bases and J shed 2 bases, with 14 bases lying between them. The CDR3 covers 16 residues. Germline lookup yields CDR1 MDHEN and CDR2 SYDVKM. CDR3 loop: CASSAQKGPGANVLTF. The CDR3 DNA is TGTGCCAGCAGCGCACAAAAAGGGCCTGGGGCCAACGTCCTGACTTTC.

In this sample, this clonotype turned up many times. The chain has TRBV7-2 and TRBJ1-3; D is ambiguous. Trimming shortened V by 4 bases and J by 5 bases, and 15 bases separated the two germline ends. Germline values: CDR1 SGHTA, CDR2 FQGNSA. The CDR3 runs 15 residues. CDR3: CASSSPGSVRNTIYF. The CDR3 DNA follows: TGTGCCAGCAGCTCACCGGGGTCCGTGAGAAACACCATATATTTT.